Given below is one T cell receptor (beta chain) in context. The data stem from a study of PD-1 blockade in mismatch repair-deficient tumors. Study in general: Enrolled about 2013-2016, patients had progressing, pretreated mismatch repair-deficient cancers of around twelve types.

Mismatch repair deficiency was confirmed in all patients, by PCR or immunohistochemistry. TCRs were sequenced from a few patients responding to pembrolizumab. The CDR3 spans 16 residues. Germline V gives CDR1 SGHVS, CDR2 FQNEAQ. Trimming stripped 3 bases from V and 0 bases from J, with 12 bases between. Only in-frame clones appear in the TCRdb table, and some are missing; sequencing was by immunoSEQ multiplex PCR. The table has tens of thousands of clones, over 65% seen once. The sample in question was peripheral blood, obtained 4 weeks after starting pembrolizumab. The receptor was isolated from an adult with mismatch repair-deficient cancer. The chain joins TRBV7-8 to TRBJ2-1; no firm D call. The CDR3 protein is CASSFKGGSSYNEQFF. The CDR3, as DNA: TGTGCCAGCAGCTTTAAAGGTGGAAGCTCCTACAATGAGCAGTTCTTC.